One sample yielded the 31 T cell receptor beta chains listed below, sequenced in a study of cytomegalovirus exposure and HLA in healthy donors. The primer mix had 60 Vbeta and 13 Jbeta primers. Sequencing used immunoSEQ multiplex PCR; TCRdb keeps in-frame clones, though not all of them. The sample yields 95,000 to 110,000 clones, roughly 87% seen once. Sequencing input: PBMCs. Source of these receptors: a man aged 25-40 years in good health and CMV-seropositive.

V and J are TRBV6-5 and TRBJ2-2, with D perhaps TRBD1 (5 bases). The V end was cut by 4 bases, the J end by 4 bases, with 13 bases between. CDR3 length: 15 residues. CDR1 is MNHEY, CDR2 SVGAGI, per germline. CDR3 nucleotide sequence: TGTGCCAGCAGTTCCCAGGGTATAGCCACCGGGGAGCTGTTTTTT. Its protein is CASSSQGIATGELFF.

CDR3 bases: TGTGCCAGCAGCTTTTTTCAGAACACCGGGGAGCTGTTTTTT. Its protein is CASSFFQNTGELFF. This chain links TRBV7-9 with TRBJ2-2; no clear D gene. V was shortened by 3 bases and J by 1 base, with 6 bases between the two germline ends. CDR3 length: 14 amino acids. The germline gives CDR1 SEHNR, CDR2 FQNEAQ (reference sequence). Drawing the rest from reference TRBV7-9 and TRBJ2-2, the complete variable domain is DTGVSQNPRHKITKRGQNVTFRCDPISEHNRLYWYRQTLGQGPEFLTYFQNEAQLEKSRLLSDRFSAERPKGSFSTLEIQRTEQGDSAMYLCASSFFQNTGELFFGEGSRLTVL.

In its sample, this clone was seen once. The chain joins TRBV11-2 to TRBJ2-7; D is perhaps TRBD2 (6 bases). Germline V gene data show CDR1 as SGHAT and CDR2 as FQNNGV. Deletions cut 5 bases from V and 3 bases from J, with 11 bases between. This CDR3 region has 13 residues. CDR3 sequence (DNA): TGTGCCAGCAGCCCCGCGGGGATCTACGAGCAGTACTTC. Its protein is CASSPAGIYEQYF.

The chain has TRBV7-8 and TRBJ2-3, with D maybe TRBD2 (6 bases). Germline assignment: CDR1 SGHVS and CDR2 FQNEAQ. The CDR3 is 12 residues long. The V end lost 8 bases, the J end lost 10 bases, and 16 bases lay between the germline ends. CDR3 residues: CASGPGEGSQYF. CDR3 sequence (DNA): TGTGCCAGCGGCCCGGGGGAAGGTTCGCAGTATTTT.

This clone was seen a few times. The genes are TRBV4-2 and TRBJ2-7; tentative D call: TRBD1 (6 bases). Trimming stripped 1 base from V and 1 base from J, with 11 bases between. Germline V gene data show CDR1 as LGHNA and CDR2 as YNFKEQ. The CDR3 contains 15 residues. CDR3 sequence reads: CASSQGGRGSYEQYF. CDR3 bases: TGTGCCAGCAGCCAAGGGGGCAGGGGTTCCTACGAGCAGTACTTC.

On this clone itself: A junction end diverges from the germline sequence, so it may reflect a read error. This chain uses TRBV7-9 with TRBJ1-1; D is undetermined. This CDR3 has 15 residues. The germline CDR1 and CDR2 sequences are SEHNR and FQNEAQ (reference sequence). CDR3 in amino acids: CSSSFKERVNTEAFF. CDR3 nucleotide sequence: TGTTCCAGCAGCTTTAAAGAGAGGGTTAACACTGAAGCTTTCTTT.

This chain connects TRBV6-1 to TRBJ1-5; 7 nucleotides align to TRBD1. The CDR3 length is 15 residues. Germline-derived CDR1 and CDR2 are MNHNS and SASEGT. The junction had 9 bases not matched to a gene; V was cut back by 5 bases and J by 5 bases. The CDR3 spells CASSRDRTGDQPQHF. The CDR3 nucleotides are TGTGCCAGCAGTCGGGACAGAACTGGCGATCAGCCCCAGCATTTT.

The genes are TRBV7-9 and TRBJ1-2, with no clear D. V was cut by 4 bases and J by 4 bases, with 10 bases left in between. Germline assignment: CDR1 SEHNR and CDR2 FQNEAQ (reference sequence). The CDR3 totals 13 residues. CDR3 DNA: TGTGCCAGCAGCTGGGAGCGTGCCTATGGCTACACCTTC. It translates to CASSWERAYGYTF.

As to this clone: Other DNA sequences in the sample encode the same CDR3. The chain uses TRBV6-5 and TRBJ2-1; 7 bases fit TRBD1. V was pared by 1 base and J by 10 bases, with 7 bases of the junction left unmatched. The germline V gene has CDR1 MNHEY and CDR2 SVGAGI. The length of the CDR3 is 14 residues. This CDR3 reads CASSYFDRAGEQFF. DNA for the CDR3: TGTGCCAGCAGTTACTTCGACAGGGCGGGCGAGCAGTTCTTC.

The chain recombines TRBV5-4 with TRBJ1-2, with D perhaps matching TRBD1 (5 bases). The CDR3 is 15 amino acids. The germline V gene encodes CDR1 SGHNT and CDR2 YYREEE (reference sequence). Deletions cut 2 bases from V and 1 base from J, with 12 bases between. Written as DNA, the CDR3 is TGTGCCAGCAGCTTAGACAGAAGTCTTAACTATGGCTACACCTTC. Translated: CASSLDRSLNYGYTF.

The V and J genes are TRBV6-5 and TRBJ1-2; maybe TRBD1 (5 bases). Trimming removed 5 bases at V and 4 bases at J, with 17 bases between. Germline lookup yields CDR1 MNHEY and CDR2 SVGAGI. The CDR3 runs to 15 residues. CDR3 region: CASSPPGEGFYGYTF. The CDR3 DNA is TGTGCCAGCAGTCCTCCCGGGGAGGGGTTCTATGGCTACACCTTC.

This rearrangement joins TRBV2 to TRBJ1-5, with 7 bases aligning to TRBD1. The CDR3 extends over 15 amino acids. The V and J ends lost 6 bases and 2 bases, in that order; junction bases with no gene match: 7. CDR1 is SNHLY and CDR2 is FYNNEI in the germline V gene. CDR3 in DNA: TGTGCCAGCAGAAGTGGTCAGGGGGGCAATCAGCCCCAGCATTTT. It yields the protein CASRSGQGGNQPQHF.

The genes are TRBV7-6 and TRBJ2-1; 8 positions agree with TRBD1. The CDR3 contains 17 residues. J gave up 1 base and V 5 bases, and 10 bases lay outside the gene matches. The V gene's germline CDR1 is SGHVS and CDR2 FNYEAQ. DNA of the CDR3: TGTGCCAGCAGCCCCCGGCTGACAGGGGCGTCCTACAATGAGCAGTTCTTC. It yields the protein CASSPRLTGASYNEQFF.

The chain is built from TRBV7-9 and TRBJ1-2; unclear D gene. The CDR3 is made up of 12 amino acids. Trimming pared 4 bases from V and 6 bases from J, leaving 9 bases between. CDR1 and CDR2 from the germline V gene are SEHNR and FQNEAQ (reference sequence). The chain's CDR3 is CASSSHRDGYTF. CDR3 bases: TGTGCCAGCAGCTCACACAGAGATGGCTACACCTTC.

The V and J genes are TRBV18 and TRBJ1-1, with no clear D. Trimming cost V 6 bases and J 0 bases, with 11 bases left between them. Germline-derived CDR1 and CDR2 are KGHSH and LQKENI. The CDR3 contains 14 residues. The CDR3 here is CASSLGDLNTEAFF. DNA for the CDR3: TGTGCCAGCTCTCTCGGAGATCTGAACACTGAAGCTTTCTTT.

This rearrangement joins TRBV9 to TRBJ1-3; 7 bases agree with TRBD1. Trimming removed 0 bases from V and 2 bases from J; junction bases left unmatched: 5. From germline, CDR1 is SGDLS and CDR2 YYNGEE. This CDR3 has 16 amino acids. The CDR3 DNA follows: TGTGCCAGCAGCGTAGAGGGACAGTTCCCTGGAAACACCATATATTTT. Residues: CASSVEGQFPGNTIYF.

This CDR3 is CASSVTWGGAVDGYTF. The CDR3 nucleotides are TGTGCCAGCAGCGTGACGTGGGGGGGGGCGGTGGATGGCTACACCTTC. The rearrangement uses TRBV5-5 and TRBJ1-2, with D tentatively TRBD1 (6 bases). Germline V gene lookup returns CDR1 SGHKS and CDR2 YYEKEE (reference sequence). V lost 4 bases to trimming and J lost 6 bases, with 22 bases between them. CDR3 size: 16 residues.

J is TRBJ1-1 and V is TRBV11-3; D possibly corresponds to TRBD1 (6 bases). Trimming took off 5 bases at V and 4 bases at J, with 14 bases between the two ends. The CDR3 is 14 amino acids. In germline, CDR1 is SGHNT, CDR2 YENEEA. Here the CDR3 DNA reads TGTGCCAGCAGCGCAATAGGGGGAAGCACTGAAGCTTTCTTT. This translates into CASSAIGGSTEAFF.

The rearrangement uses TRBV5-1 and TRBJ1-1; no definite D call. Trimming took off 3 bases at V and 6 bases at J, with 12 bases between the two ends. The CDR3 has 13 residues. Germline CDR1 is SGHRS and CDR2 is YFSETQ. The CDR3: CASSSPGFPEAFF. The CDR3 nucleotides are TGCGCCAGCAGCTCTCCGGGGTTTCCTGAAGCTTTCTTT.

This clone appeared a few times. In DNA, the CDR3 is TGTGCCATCCCCGACAGGAACTCCTACGAGCAGTACTTC. Translated: CAIPDRNSYEQYF. The J gene is TRBJ2-7, the V gene TRBV6-1, with a tentative D call TRBD1 (6 bases). CDR1 is MNHNS and CDR2 is SASEGT in the germline V gene. This CDR3 has 13 amino acids. V gave up 10 bases and J gave up 0 bases, with 13 bases separating them.

This chain joins TRBV25-1 and TRBJ1-2, with D unresolved. The CDR3 is 15 amino acids. Per the germline V gene, CDR1 is MGHDK and CDR2 is SYGVNS. Trimming stripped 4 bases from V and 3 bases from J, with 15 bases between. The CDR3 spells CASSAPDVAYYGYTF. Here the CDR3 DNA reads TGTGCCAGCAGTGCCCCTGATGTAGCCTACTATGGCTACACCTTC.

The chain recombines TRBV27 with TRBJ1-5; no definite D call. With 4 bases removed from V and 3 bases from J, the gap between germline ends came to 10 bases. Germline V lookup: CDR1 MNHEY, CDR2 SMNVEV (reference sequence). This CDR3 region has 14 residues. CDR3 in DNA: TGTGCCAGCAGTTCCTCAGCGATCAATCAGCCCCAGCATTTT. Amino acids: CASSSSAINQPQHF.

This clone has a handful of counts. The gene calls are TRBV2 and TRBJ2-4, with D maybe TRBD1 (6 bases). V lost 1 base to trimming and J lost 3 bases, with 7 bases between them. This CDR3 is built from 14 residues. The germline V gene encodes CDR1 SNHLY and CDR2 FYNNEI. This chain's CDR3 is CASSEVDSKNIQYF. CDR3 coding DNA: TGTGCCAGCAGTGAAGTGGACAGCAAAAACATTCAGTACTTC.

A remark on this clone: The germline gene is not matched at one end of the junction; a read error may be the cause. The chain employs TRBV7-9 and TRBJ2-7; 8 nucleotides align to TRBD1. This CDR3 has 13 residues. Germline CDR1 and CDR2: SEHNR and FQNEAQ (reference sequence). The CDR3 loop is CSSSSGGRYEQYF. Written as DNA, the CDR3 is TGTTCCAGCAGCTCAGGGGGCAGGTACGAGCAGTACTTC.

V usage is TRBV30 and J usage is TRBJ2-4; D is perhaps TRBD1 (5 bases). V lost 4 bases to trimming and J lost 5 bases, with 9 bases between them. Germline values: CDR1 GTSNPN, CDR2 SVGIG (reference sequence). The CDR3 extends over 12 amino acids. The CDR3 reads CAWTDSQNIQYF. In DNA form, the CDR3 reads TGTGCCTGGACAGACAGTCAAAACATTCAGTACTTC.

This clone was recorded only once. This chain joins TRBV6-5 and TRBJ1-2; 9 bases map to TRBD1. V trimming: 0 bases; J trimming: 2 bases; junction bases outside the gene matches: 1. CDR1 MNHEY and CDR2 SVGAGI come from the germline V gene. The CDR3 runs 15 residues. The CDR3: CASSYSGTGNYGYTF. As DNA, the CDR3 is TGTGCCAGCAGTTACTCGGGGACAGGGAACTATGGCTACACCTTC.

About this clone: The same CDR3 can be traced to other DNA sequences in this sample. The chain employs TRBV12-5 and TRBJ1-2, with TRBD1 as a possible D gene (5 bases). Germline V lookup: CDR1 LGHNT, CDR2 FRNRAP. This CDR3 comprises 15 residues. The V gene lost 0 bases and the J gene lost 8 bases, with 16 bases spanning the gap. The chain's CDR3 is CASGLVVTGVQGYTF. CDR3 in DNA: TGTGCTAGTGGTTTGGTCGTCACAGGCGTTCAGGGCTACACCTTC. Combining the CDR3 with reference TRBV12-5 and TRBJ1-2 gives the whole variable domain DARVTQTPRHKVTEMGQEVTMRCQPILGHNTVFWYRQTMMQGLELLAYFRNRAPLDDSGMPKDRFSAEMPDATLATLKIQPSEPRDSAVYFCASGLVVTGVQGYTFGSGTRLTVV.

The chain combines TRBV6-5 with TRBJ1-1, with 9 bases fitting TRBD1. After removal of 3 bases from V and 4 bases from J, the junction contained 3 bases not matched to a gene. Germline V gives CDR1 MNHEY, CDR2 SVGAGI. The CDR3 is 14 amino acids. CDR3 region: CASSYGTGLTEAFF. For the CDR3, the DNA is TGTGCCAGCAGTTATGGGACAGGGCTCACTGAAGCTTTCTTT.

To note about this clone: The sample contains more than one DNA sequence encoding this CDR3. V gene TRBV7-9 combines with J gene TRBJ1-4; D is uncertain. The ends were cut back, 5 bases at V and 5 bases at J, with 12 bases in the middle. Germline V gene lookup returns CDR1 SEHNR and CDR2 FQNEAQ (reference sequence). The CDR3 extends over 14 amino acids. CDR3 protein: CASSPGEGNEKLFF. Written as DNA, the CDR3 is TGTGCCAGCAGCCCCGGGGAGGGAAATGAAAAACTGTTTTTT. Full variable domain (missing parts from reference TRBV7-9 and TRBJ1-4): DTGVSQNPRHKITKRGQNVTFRCDPISEHNRLYWYRQTLGQGPEFLTYFQNEAQLEKSRLLSDRFSAERPKGSFSTLEIQRTEQGDSAMYLCASSPGEGNEKLFFGSGTQLSVL.

This clone was seen more than once but under ten times. The V call is TRBV5-1, the J call TRBJ1-4, with 7 bases matching TRBD1. This CDR3 is built from 15 residues. After removal of 5 bases from V and 4 bases from J, the junction contained 8 bases not matched to a gene. The germline V gene has CDR1 SGHRS and CDR2 YFSETQ. CDR3 sequence: CASRLSGGYNEKLFF. The CDR3 bases are TGCGCCAGCAGACTCTCAGGGGGGTATAATGAAAAACTGTTTTTT. The full variable domain, with the rest looked up from reference TRBV5-1 and TRBJ1-4, is KAGVTQTPRYLIKTRGQQVTLSCSPISGHRSVSWYQQTPGQGLQFLFEYFSETQRNKGNFPGRFSGRQFSNSRSEMNVSTLELGDSALYLCASRLSGGYNEKLFFGSGTQLSVL.

The chain carries TRBV9 and TRBJ1-2, with 7 bases fitting TRBD1. The CDR3 is made up of 14 amino acids. Germline CDR1 and CDR2: SGDLS and YYNGEE. J was trimmed by 3 bases and V by 5 bases; bases with no gene match: 7. CDR3 sequence (DNA): TGTGCCAGCAGGGGACAGCAGTCGTACTATGGCTACACCTTC. Amino acids: CASRGQQSYYGYTF.